This TCR beta chain was retrieved from a study of cytomegalovirus exposure and HLA in healthy donors. Both 60 Vbeta primers and 13 Jbeta primers went into the PCR. Using immunoSEQ multiplex PCR, the repertoire was profiled, and TCRdb retains in-frame clones only, with some absent. The data contain around 130,000 clones, about 79% of them singletons. CDR3 length: 14 amino acids. Germline V gene lookup returns CDR1 MNHEY and CDR2 SVGAGI. V was trimmed by 6 bases and J by 6 bases, leaving 15 bases between them. Findings of the study overall: In an earlier analysis, about 87% or about 30%: the productive usage of most TCR beta V segments. The only immune exposure information that was available was CMV serostatus. Of the V segments, some could not be distinguished, including TRBV6-2 and TRBV6-3, and were excluded.

Regarding this clone: Its antigen is not identified.

The chain recombines TRBV6-5 with TRBJ1-5; D may be TRBD1 (6 bases). The receptor comes from a woman in her late teens or twenties in good health and CMV-seropositive. Sequenced input: PBMCs. As DNA, the CDR3 is TGTGCCAGCAGCCCTTTGACAGGTGGTCAGCCCCAGCATTTT. It codes for CASSPLTGGQPQHF.